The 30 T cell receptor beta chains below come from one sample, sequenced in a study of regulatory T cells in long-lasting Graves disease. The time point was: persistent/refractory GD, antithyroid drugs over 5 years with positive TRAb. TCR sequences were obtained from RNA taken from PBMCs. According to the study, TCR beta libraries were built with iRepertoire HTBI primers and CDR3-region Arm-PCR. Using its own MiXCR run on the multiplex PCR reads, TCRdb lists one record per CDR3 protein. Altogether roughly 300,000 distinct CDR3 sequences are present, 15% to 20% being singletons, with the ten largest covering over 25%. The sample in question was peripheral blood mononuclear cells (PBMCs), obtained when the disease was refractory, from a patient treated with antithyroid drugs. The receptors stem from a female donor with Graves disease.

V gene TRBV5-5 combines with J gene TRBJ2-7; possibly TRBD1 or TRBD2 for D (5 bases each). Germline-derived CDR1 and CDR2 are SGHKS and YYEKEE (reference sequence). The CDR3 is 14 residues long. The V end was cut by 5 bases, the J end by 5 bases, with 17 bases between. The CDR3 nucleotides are TGTGCCAGCAGACCGACGGGACCTCCAAACGAGCAGTACTTC. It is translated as CASRPTGPPNEQYF. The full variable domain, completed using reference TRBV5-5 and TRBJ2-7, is DAGVTQSPTHLIKTRGQQVTLRCSPISGHKSVSWYQQVLGQGPQFIFQYYEKEERGRGNFPDRFSARQFPNYSSELNVNALLLGDSALYLCASRPTGPPNEQYFGPGTRLTVT.

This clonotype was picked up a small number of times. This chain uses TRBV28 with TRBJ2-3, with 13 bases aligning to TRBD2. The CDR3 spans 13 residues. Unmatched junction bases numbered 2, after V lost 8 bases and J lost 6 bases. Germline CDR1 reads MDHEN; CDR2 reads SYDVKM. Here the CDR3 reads CASLLAGGDTQYF. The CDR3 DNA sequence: TGTGCCAGCTTACTAGCGGGAGGGGATACGCAGTATTTT.

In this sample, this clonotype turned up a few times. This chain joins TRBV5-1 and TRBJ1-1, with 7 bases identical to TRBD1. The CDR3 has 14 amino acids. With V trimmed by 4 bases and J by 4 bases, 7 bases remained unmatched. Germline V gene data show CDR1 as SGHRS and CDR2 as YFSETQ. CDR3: CASSHRGRGTEAFF. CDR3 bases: TGCGCCAGCAGCCACAGGGGTAGAGGCACTGAAGCTTTCTTT.

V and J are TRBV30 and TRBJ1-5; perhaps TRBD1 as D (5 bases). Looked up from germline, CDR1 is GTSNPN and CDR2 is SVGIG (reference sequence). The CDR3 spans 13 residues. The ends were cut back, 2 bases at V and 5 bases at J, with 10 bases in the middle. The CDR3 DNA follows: TGTGCCTGGAGTTCGGGGGGGGATCAGCCCCAGCATTTT. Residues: CAWSSGGDQPQHF. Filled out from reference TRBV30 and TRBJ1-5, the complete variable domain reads SQTIHQWPATLVQPVGSPLSLECTVEGTSNPNLYWYRQAAGRGLQLLFYSVGIGQISSEVPQNLSASRPQDRQFILSSKKLLLSDSGFYLCAWSSGGDQPQHFGDGTRLSIL.

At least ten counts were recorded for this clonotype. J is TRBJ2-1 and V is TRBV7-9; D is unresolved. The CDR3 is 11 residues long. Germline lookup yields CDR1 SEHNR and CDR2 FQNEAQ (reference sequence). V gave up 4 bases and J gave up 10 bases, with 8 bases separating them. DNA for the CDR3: TGTGCCAGCAGCTATAGGGAAGAGCAGTTCTTC. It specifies CASSYREEQFF.

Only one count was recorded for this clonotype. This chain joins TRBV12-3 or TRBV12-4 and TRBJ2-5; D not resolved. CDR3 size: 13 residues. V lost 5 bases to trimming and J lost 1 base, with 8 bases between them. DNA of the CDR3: TGTGCCAGCAGTATAAGACGCCAAGAGACCCAGTACTTC. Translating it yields CASSIRRQETQYF.

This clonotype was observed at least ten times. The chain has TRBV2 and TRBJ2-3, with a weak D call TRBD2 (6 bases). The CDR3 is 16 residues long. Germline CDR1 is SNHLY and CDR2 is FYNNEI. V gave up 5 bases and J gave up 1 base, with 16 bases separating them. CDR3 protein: CASSWGRSSGTDTQYF. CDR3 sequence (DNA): TGTGCCAGCAGTTGGGGGAGGTCTAGCGGCACAGATACGCAGTATTTT.

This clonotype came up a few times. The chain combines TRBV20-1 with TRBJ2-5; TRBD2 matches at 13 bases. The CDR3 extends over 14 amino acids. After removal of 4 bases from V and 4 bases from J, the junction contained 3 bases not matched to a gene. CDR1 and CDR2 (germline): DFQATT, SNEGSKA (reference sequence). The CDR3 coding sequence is TGCAGTGCTATACTAGCGGGGGGGAGAGAGACCCAGTACTTC. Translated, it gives CSAILAGGRETQYF.

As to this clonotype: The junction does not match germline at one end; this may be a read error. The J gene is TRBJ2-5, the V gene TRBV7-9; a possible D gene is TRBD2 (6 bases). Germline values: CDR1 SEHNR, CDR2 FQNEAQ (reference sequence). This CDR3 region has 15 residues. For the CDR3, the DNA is TGTACCAGCAGCTCGGACACTAGCTATATAGGCACCCAGTACTTC. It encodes CTSSSDTSYIGTQYF.

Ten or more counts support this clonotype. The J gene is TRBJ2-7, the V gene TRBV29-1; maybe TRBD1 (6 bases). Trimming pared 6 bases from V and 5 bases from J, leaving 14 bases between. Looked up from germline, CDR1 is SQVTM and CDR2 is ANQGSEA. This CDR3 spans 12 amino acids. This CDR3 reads CSVRRGWDEQYF. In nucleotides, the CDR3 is TGCAGCGTCCGAAGGGGGTGGGACGAGCAGTACTTC.

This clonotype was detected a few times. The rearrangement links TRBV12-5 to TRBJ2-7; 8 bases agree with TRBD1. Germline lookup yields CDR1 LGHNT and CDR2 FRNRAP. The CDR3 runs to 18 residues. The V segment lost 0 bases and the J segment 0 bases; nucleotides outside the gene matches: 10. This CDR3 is CASGLVLGQEPNSYEQYF. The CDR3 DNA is TGTGCTAGTGGTTTGGTTCTGGGACAGGAGCCGAACTCCTACGAGCAGTACTTC.

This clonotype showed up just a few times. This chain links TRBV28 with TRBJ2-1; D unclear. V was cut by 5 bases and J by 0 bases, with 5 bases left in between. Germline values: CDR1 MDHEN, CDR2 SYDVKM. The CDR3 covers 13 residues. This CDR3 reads CASSRPSYNEQFF. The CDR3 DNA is TGTGCCAGCAGTCGGCCCTCCTACAATGAGCAGTTCTTC.

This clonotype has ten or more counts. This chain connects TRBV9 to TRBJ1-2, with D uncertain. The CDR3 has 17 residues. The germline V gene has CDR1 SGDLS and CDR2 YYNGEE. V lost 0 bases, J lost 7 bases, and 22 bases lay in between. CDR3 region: CASSVVGSLVGKSGYTF. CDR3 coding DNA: TGTGCCAGCAGCGTAGTAGGGTCCCTTGTGGGGAAAAGTGGCTACACCTTC. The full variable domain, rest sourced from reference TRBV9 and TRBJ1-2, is DSGVTQTPKHLITATGQRVTLRCSPRSGDLSVYWYQQSLDQGLQFLIQYYNGEERAKGNILERFSAQQFPDLHSELNLSSLELGDSALYFCASSVVGSLVGKSGYTFGSGTRLTVV.

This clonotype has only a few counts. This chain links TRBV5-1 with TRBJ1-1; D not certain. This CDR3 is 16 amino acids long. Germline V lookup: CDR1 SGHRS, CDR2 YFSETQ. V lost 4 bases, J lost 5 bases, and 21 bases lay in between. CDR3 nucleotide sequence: TGCGCCAGCAGCCCGCGCGTCTACTCACCCTCAACTGAAGCTTTCTTT. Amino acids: CASSPRVYSPSTEAFF.

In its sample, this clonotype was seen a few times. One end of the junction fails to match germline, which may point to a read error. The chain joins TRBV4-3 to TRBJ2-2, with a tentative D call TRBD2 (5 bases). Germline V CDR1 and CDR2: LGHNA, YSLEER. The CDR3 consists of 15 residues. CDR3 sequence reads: CASSDGRLRTGELLF. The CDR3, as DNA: TGCGCCAGCAGCGATGGGCGCCTGAGGACCGGGGAGCTGCTTTTT.

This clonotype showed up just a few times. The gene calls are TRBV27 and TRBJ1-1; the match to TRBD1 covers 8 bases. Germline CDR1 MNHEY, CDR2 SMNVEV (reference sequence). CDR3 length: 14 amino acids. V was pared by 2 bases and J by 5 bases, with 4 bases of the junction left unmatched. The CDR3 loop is CASSLVGTGTEAFF. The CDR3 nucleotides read TGTGCCAGCAGTTTAGTAGGGACAGGAACTGAAGCTTTCTTT.

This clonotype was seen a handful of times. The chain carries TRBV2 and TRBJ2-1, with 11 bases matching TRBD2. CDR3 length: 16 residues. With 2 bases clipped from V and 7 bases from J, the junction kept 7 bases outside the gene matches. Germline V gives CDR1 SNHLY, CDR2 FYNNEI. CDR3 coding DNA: TGTGCCAGCAGTGAACTTTTTTCTAGCGGGAGGAATGAGCAGTTCTTC. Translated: CASSELFSSGRNEQFF.

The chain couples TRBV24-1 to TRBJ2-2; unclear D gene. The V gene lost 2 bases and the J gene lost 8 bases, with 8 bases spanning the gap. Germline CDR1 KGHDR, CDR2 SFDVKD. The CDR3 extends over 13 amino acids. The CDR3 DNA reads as TGTGCCACCAGTGATTACCGAACGGGGGAGCTGTTTTTT. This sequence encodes CATSDYRTGELFF.

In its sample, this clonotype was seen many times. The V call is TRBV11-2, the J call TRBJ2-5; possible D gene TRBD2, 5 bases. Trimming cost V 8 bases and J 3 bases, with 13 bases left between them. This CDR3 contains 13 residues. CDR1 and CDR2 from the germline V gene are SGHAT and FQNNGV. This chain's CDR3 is CASLRAGKETQYF. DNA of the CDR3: TGTGCCAGCTTGAGGGCCGGAAAAGAGACCCAGTACTTC.

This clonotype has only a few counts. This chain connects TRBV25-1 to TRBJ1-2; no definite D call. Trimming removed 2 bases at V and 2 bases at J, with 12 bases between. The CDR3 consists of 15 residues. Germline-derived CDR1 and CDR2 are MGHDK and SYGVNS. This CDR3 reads CASSERFQANYGYTF. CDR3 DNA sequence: TGTGCCAGCAGTGAACGTTTTCAGGCCAACTATGGCTACACCTTC.

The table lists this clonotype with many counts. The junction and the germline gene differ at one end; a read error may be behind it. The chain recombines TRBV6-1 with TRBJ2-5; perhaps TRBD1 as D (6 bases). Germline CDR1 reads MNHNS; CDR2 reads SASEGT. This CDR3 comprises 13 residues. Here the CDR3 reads CATQKDRQETQYF. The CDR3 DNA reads TGCGCCACCCAGAAGGACAGACAAGAGACCCAGTACTTC.

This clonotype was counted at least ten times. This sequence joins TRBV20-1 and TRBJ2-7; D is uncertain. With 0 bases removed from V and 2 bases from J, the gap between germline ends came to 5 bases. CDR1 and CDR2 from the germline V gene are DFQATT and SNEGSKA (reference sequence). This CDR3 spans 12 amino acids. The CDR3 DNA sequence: TGCAGTGCTAGAGACCTAACCTACGAGCAGTACTTC. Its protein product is CSARDLTYEQYF.

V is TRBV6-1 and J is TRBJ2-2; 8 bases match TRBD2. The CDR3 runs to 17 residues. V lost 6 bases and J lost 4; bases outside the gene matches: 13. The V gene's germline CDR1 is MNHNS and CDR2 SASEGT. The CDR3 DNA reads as TGTGCCAGCAGCCCCTCAGGGAGCGGGAGTAGCACCGGGGAGCTGTTTTTT. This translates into CASSPSGSGSSTGELFF.

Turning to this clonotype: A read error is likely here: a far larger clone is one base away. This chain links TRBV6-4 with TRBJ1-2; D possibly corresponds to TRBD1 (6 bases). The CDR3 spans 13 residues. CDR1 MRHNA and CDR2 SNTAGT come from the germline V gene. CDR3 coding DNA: TGTGCCTGCAGTGAACAGGGACCCTATGGCTACACCTTC. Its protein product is CACSEQGPYGYTF.

In DNA, the CDR3 is TGTGCCAGCAGAAACTCGAACACTGAAGCTTTCTTT. Its translation: CASRNSNTEAFF. V usage is TRBV7-3 and J usage is TRBJ1-1; D remains ambiguous. Germline CDR1 SGHTA, CDR2 FQGTGA. V dropped 6 bases and J dropped 1 base, with 6 bases sitting between them. The CDR3 has 12 amino acids.

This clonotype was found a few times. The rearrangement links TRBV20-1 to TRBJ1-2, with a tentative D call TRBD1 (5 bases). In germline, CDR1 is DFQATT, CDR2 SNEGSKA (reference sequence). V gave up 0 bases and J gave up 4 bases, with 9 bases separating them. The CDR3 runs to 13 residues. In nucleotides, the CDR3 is TGCAGTGCTAGAGAGGGGGGTAGCTATGGCTACACCTTC. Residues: CSAREGGSYGYTF.

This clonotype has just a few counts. The CDR3 DNA follows: TGTGCCTGGAGTGTAGATAGCAATCAGCCCCAGCATTTT. Encoded protein: CAWSVDSNQPQHF. The chain links TRBV30 to TRBJ1-5; D is unclear. The CDR3 is made up of 13 amino acids. Germline CDR1 reads GTSNPN; CDR2 reads SVGIG (reference sequence). The V and J ends lost 0 bases and 0 bases respectively, with 3 bases between them.

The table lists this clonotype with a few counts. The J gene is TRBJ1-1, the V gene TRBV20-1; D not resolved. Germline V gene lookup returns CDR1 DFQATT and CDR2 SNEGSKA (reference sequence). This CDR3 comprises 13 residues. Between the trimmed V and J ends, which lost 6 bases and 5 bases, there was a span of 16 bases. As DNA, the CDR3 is TGCAGTGCCGGAGGGAGGAAGGATACTGAAGCTTTCTTT. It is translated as CSAGGRKDTEAFF.

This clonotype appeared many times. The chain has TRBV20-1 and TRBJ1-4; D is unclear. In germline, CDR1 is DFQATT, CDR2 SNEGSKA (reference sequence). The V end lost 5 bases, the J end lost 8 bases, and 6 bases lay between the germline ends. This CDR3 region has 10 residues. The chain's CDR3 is CSAFAEKLFF. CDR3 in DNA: TGCAGTGCTTTCGCGGAAAAACTGTTTTTT.

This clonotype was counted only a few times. The CDR3 loop is CASSMSESEELFF. In nucleotides, the CDR3 is TGTGCCAGTAGTATGTCGGAAAGTGAGGAACTGTTTTTT. The V and J genes are TRBV19 and TRBJ1-4; the D is unclear. The V gene lost 3 bases and the J gene lost 12 bases, with 14 bases spanning the gap. CDR1 and CDR2 from the germline V gene are LNHDA and SQIVND (reference sequence). The CDR3 runs to 13 residues.